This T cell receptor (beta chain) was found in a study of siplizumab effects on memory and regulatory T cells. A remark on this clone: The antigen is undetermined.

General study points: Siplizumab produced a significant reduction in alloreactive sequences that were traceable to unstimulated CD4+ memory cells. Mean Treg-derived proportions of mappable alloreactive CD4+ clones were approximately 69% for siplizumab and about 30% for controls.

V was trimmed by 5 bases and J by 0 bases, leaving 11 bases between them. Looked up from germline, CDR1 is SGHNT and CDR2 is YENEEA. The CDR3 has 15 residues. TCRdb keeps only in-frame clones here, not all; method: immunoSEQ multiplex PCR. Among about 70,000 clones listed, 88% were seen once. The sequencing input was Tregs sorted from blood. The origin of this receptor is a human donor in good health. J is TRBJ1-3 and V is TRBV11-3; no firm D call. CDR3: CASSGHSLSGNTIYF. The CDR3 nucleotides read TGTGCCAGCAGCGGGCACTCGCTCTCTGGAAACACCATATATTTT. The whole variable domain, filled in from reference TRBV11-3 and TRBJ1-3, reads EAGVVQSPRYKIIEKKQPVAFWCNPISGHNTLYWYLQNLGQGPELLIRYENEEAVDDSQLPKDRFSAERLKGVDSTLKIQPAELGDSAVYLCASSGHSLSGNTIYFGEGSWLTVV.